This is a list of T cell receptor beta chains from one sample in a study of CD8 T cells in ankylosing spondylitis. MiXCR, run by TCRdb on the 5' RACE reads, gives a single entry per CDR3 protein. Of 250,000 or so distinct CDR3 sequences listed, approximately 12% are singletons. Sequenced input: blood, either unsorted or a sorted T cell fraction (not recorded which). These receptors all stem from a male donor with ankylosing spondylitis or in good health (not recorded which). CDR3s include the opening cysteine and the closing phenylalanine or tryptophan. A D gene is named only where the DNA matches it firmly. Some rows mark clone size as missing; the rest say once, few, many or name a class of expanded clone.

cdr3_aa,cdr3_nt,d_call,v_call,clone_size,j_call
CASSGGRGVNEQFF,TGTGCCAGCAGCGGCGGGAGGGGAGTCAATGAGCAGTTCTTC,TRBD2,TRBV5-5,.,TRBJ2-1
CASSSTGGGYTF,TGTGCCAGCAGCTCGACAGGGGGTGGCTACACCTTC,TRBD1,TRBV5-5,once,TRBJ1-2
CASSFWGGQREQYF,TGTGCCAGCAGTTTTTGGGGGGGGCAGCGGGAGCAGTACTTC,.,TRBV12-3/TRBV12-4,few,TRBJ2-7
CASSPNRGADGYTF,TGTGCCAGCAGTCCTAACAGGGGCGCAGATGGCTACACCTTC,TRBD1,TRBV6-1,.,TRBJ1-2
CASCQEPGPLAKNIQYF,TGTGCCTCCTGCCAAGAACCGGGACCGCTAGCCAAAAACATTCAGTACTTC,.,TRBV3-1,few,TRBJ2-4
CASFQETGGTGETQYF,TGTGCCAGCTTTCAGGAGACAGGGGGTACAGGAGAGACCCAGTACTTC,TRBD1,TRBV28,few,TRBJ2-5
CASSHPGGNSYEQYF,TGTGCCAGCAGCCATCCGGGGGGCAACTCCTACGAGCAGTACTTC,.,TRBV4-2,once,TRBJ2-7
CASSWGLAGPSTDTQYF,TGTGCCAGCAGCTGGGGACTAGCGGGACCTAGCACAGATACGCAGTATTTT,TRBD2,TRBV7-6,.,TRBJ2-3
CSVKQGSYNEQFF,TGCAGCGTTAAACAGGGGTCGTACAATGAGCAGTTCTTC,TRBD1,TRBV29-1,many,TRBJ2-1
CASSPGEWDTEAFF,TGTGCCAGCTCACCAGGGGAGTGGGACACTGAAGCTTTCTTT,.,TRBV18,.,TRBJ1-1
CASSEGLVQQETQYF,TGTGCCAGCAGTGAAGGCCTGGTACAGCAAGAGACCCAGTACTTC,.,TRBV2,.,TRBJ2-5
CASSLALYGDTEAFF,TGTGCCAGCAGCTTAGCCCTGTATGGAGACACTGAAGCTTTCTTT,.,TRBV7-9,few,TRBJ1-1
CASSLRPGQGLNEQYF,TGTGCCAGCAGCCTCCGACCGGGACAGGGGTTAAACGAGCAGTACTTC,TRBD1,TRBV7-2,many,TRBJ2-7
CCASGGTSGIMRYEQYF,TGCTGTGCTAGTGGGGGGACTAGCGGGATTATGAGGTACGAGCAGTACTTC,TRBD2,TRBV20-1,few,TRBJ2-7
CASAQGFQNIQYF,TGCGCCAGCGCTCAGGGTTTCCAAAACATTCAGTACTTC,.,TRBV10-2,many,TRBJ2-4
CASSLGVKQNNEQFF,TGTGCCAGCAGCTTAGGGGTTAAGCAGAACAATGAGCAGTTCTTC,.,TRBV11-2,few,TRBJ2-1
CASSLPRVRGHEAFF,TGTGCCAGCAGCCTCCCCAGGGTCAGGGGCCACGAAGCTTTCTTT,.,TRBV28,.,TRBJ1-1
CSARLGDTQYF,TGCAGTGCTAGATTAGGAGATACGCAGTATTTT,.,TRBV20-1,many,TRBJ2-3
CASTAGTSADTQYF,TGCGCCAGCACCGCCGGGACTAGCGCAGATACGCAGTATTTT,TRBD2,TRBV5-1,many,TRBJ2-3
CASSLSQGVNIQYF,TGCGCCAGCAGCTTATCACAGGGTGTCAACATTCAGTACTTC,.,TRBV5-1,many,TRBJ2-4
CSAREWPGTSGYEQYF,TGCAGTGCTAGAGAATGGCCCGGGACTAGTGGATATGAGCAGTACTTC,TRBD2,TRBV20-1,many,TRBJ2-7
CSATYTERPDTQYF,TGCAGTGCGACCTACACGGAGAGGCCAGATACGCAGTATTTT,.,TRBV20-1,many,TRBJ2-3
CASSRPATYEQYF,TGCGCCAGCAGTCGTCCAGCTACCTACGAGCAGTACTTC,.,TRBV5-1,many,TRBJ2-7
CASRMTGINTGELFF,TGTGCCAGCAGAATGACGGGGATCAACACCGGGGAGCTGTTTTTT,.,TRBV27,many,TRBJ2-2
CASSLTRGNSPLHF,TGTGCCAGCAGCCTAACGAGGGGAAATTCACCCCTCCACTTT,.,TRBV12-3/TRBV12-4,many,TRBJ1-6
CASSYSGYNEQFF,TGTGCCAGCAGTTACTCCGGGTACAATGAGCAGTTCTTC,.,TRBV6-6,.,TRBJ2-1
CASSLDVRGLNTGELFF,TGCGCCAGCAGCTTAGACGTGCGGGGATTGAACACCGGGGAGCTGTTTTTT,.,TRBV5-1,many,TRBJ2-2
CASSAFDTQYF,TGTGCCAGCAGCGCATTTGATACGCAGTATTTT,.,TRBV7-2,many,TRBJ2-3
CASRAGYQPQHF,TGTGCCAGCAGGGCAGGGTATCAGCCCCAGCATTTT,.,TRBV12-3/TRBV12-4,many,TRBJ1-5
CAISPNDYGYTF,TGTGCCATCAGCCCTAACGATTATGGCTACACCTTC,.,TRBV10-3,many,TRBJ1-2
CASSLGVTVYSGANVLTF,TGTGCCAGCAGTTTGGGGGTTACCGTCTACTCTGGGGCCAACGTCCTGACTTTC,.,TRBV28,.,TRBJ2-6
CSVFWGNEQFF,TGCAGTGTCTTCTGGGGGAATGAGCAGTTCTTC,.,TRBV20-1,many,TRBJ2-1
CASSFGTSGDQETQYF,TGTGCCAGCAGCTTTGGGACTAGCGGGGACCAAGAGACCCAGTACTTC,TRBD2,TRBV13,many,TRBJ2-5
CASSSTGATYNEQFF,TGCGCCAGCAGCTCCACGGGAGCGACCTACAATGAGCAGTTCTTC,.,TRBV5-1,many,TRBJ2-1
CASSLLRSYEQYF,TGCGCCAGCAGCTTGTTACGGTCCTACGAGCAGTACTTC,.,TRBV5-1,many,TRBJ2-7
CASSTGTGFQETQYF,TGTGCCAGCAGTACCGGGACAGGGTTCCAAGAGACCCAGTACTTC,TRBD1,TRBV7-2,many,TRBJ2-5
CASTELAGFGTQYF,TGTGCCAGCACCGAACTCGCGGGGTTTGGTACGCAGTATTTT,.,TRBV6-1,many,TRBJ2-3
CASSYRPGREQFF,TGTGCCAGCAGTTACCGTCCGGGGAGGGAGCAGTTCTTC,.,TRBV6-5,many,TRBJ2-1
CSASGVVTEYEQYF,TGCAGTGCTAGTGGGGTAGTGACAGAGTACGAGCAGTACTTC,.,TRBV20-1,many,TRBJ2-7
CAISDPGREPDTQYF,TGTGCCATCAGTGACCCGGGACGGGAACCAGATACGCAGTATTTT,.,TRBV10-3,many,TRBJ2-3
CAMSGPQPSGNTIYF,TGTGCTATGTCAGGGCCCCAGCCCTCTGGAAACACCATATATTTT,.,TRBV7-9,few,TRBJ1-3
CASSDKFPTDTQYF,TGTGCCAGCAGCGACAAATTTCCAACCGATACGCAGTATTTT,.,TRBV14,.,TRBJ2-3
CASSLEIGRRTRAFF,TGTGCCAGCAGCTTAGAAATTGGGCGGAGGACAAGAGCTTTCTTT,.,TRBV7-2,.,TRBJ1-1
CASSLASGADPGELFF,TGTGCCAGCAGCTTAGCTAGCGGGGCCGACCCCGGGGAGCTGTTTTTT,TRBD2,TRBV11-2,.,TRBJ2-2
CASSDRAADIQYF,TGTGCCAGCAGCGACAGGGCCGCGGACATTCAGTACTTC,.,TRBV9,many,TRBJ2-4
CASSSDRDNEQYF,TGTGCCAGCAGTTCCGACAGGGACAACGAGCAGTACTTC,TRBD1,TRBV2,.,TRBJ2-7
CASSLGLAVTDTQYF,TGCGCCAGCAGCTTGGGGCTCGCGGTCACAGATACGCAGTATTTT,.,TRBV5-1,many,TRBJ2-3
CASSLLRGKGELFF,TGTGCCAGCAGCTTACTCCGGGGGAAGGGGGAGCTGTTTTTT,.,TRBV11-2,many,TRBJ2-2
CASRQGSGANVLTF,TGTGCCAGCAGGCAGGGGTCTGGGGCCAACGTCCTGACTTTC,.,TRBV6-1,many,TRBJ2-6